The next 30 T cell receptor beta chains were all read from a single sample in a study of radiation and T cells in renal cell carcinoma (dated by TCRdb to 2020 to 2021). The time point label of this sample denotes: blood 4 weeks post-SBRT, at nephrectomy. This specimen's treatment or condition label, interpreted: 15 Gy SBRT to primary tumor, nephrectomy 4 weeks later. Libraries came from the immunoSEQ multiplex PCR assay. Held by TCRdb, this immuneACCESS table contains in-frame sequences only and omits some clones. Under half of the omission traces to an unresolved V gene where checked; the cause of the rest is unknown. The sample profile shows tens of thousands of clones; about 89% of them were found once. More than 4.5% of the sample is in the top ten clones. The input for sequencing was blood, taken from a patient whose treatment included radiotherapy and nephrectomy. These receptors were obtained from a woman between 65 and 79 years old with renal cell carcinoma.

This clone was counted a single time. The chain uses TRBV15 and TRBJ2-6; D unresolved. CDR3 size: 16 residues. CDR1 and CDR2 (germline): LNHNV, YYDKDF (reference sequence). The V gene lost 0 bases and the J gene lost 2 bases, with 8 bases spanning the gap. Written as DNA, the CDR3 is TGTGCCACCAGCAGAGAACAGACCCCTGGGGCCAACGTCCTGACTTTC. Its protein product is CATSREQTPGANVLTF.

The V and J genes are TRBV28 and TRBJ1-4, with unresolved D. This CDR3 comprises 14 residues. V was clipped by 6 bases and J by 7 bases, with 15 bases between them. Germline V CDR1 and CDR2: MDHEN, SYDVKM. The CDR3 DNA follows: TGTGCCAGCAGCAGGACTCAAACCGGTGAAAAACTGTTTTTT. Amino acid sequence: CASSRTQTGEKLFF.

The CDR3 protein is CASSLGGMDSSYNSPLHF. The CDR3, as DNA: TGTGCCAGCAGCTTGGGGGGGATGGACAGCTCCTATAATTCACCCCTCCACTTT. The V and J genes are TRBV5-6 and TRBJ1-6; TRBD1 is a possible D gene (6 bases). Germline V CDR1 and CDR2: SGHDT, YYEEEE. The V end lost 0 bases, the J end lost 0 bases, and 13 bases lay between the germline ends. There are 18 residues in the CDR3.

The chain couples TRBV15 to TRBJ1-2; 8 nucleotides agree with TRBD1. CDR1 and CDR2 (germline): LNHNV, YYDKDF (reference sequence). The CDR3 contains 16 residues. With 3 bases clipped from V and 3 bases from J, the junction kept 9 bases outside the gene matches. In DNA, the CDR3 is TGTGCCACCAGCAGGGGAGGACAGGGATCCCACTATGGCTACACCTTC. Amino acid sequence: CATSRGGQGSHYGYTF.

The genes are TRBV28 and TRBJ1-6; 9 positions match TRBD1. CDR3 length: 17 amino acids. Germline V CDR1 and CDR2: MDHEN, SYDVKM. J gave up 0 bases and V 5 bases, and 5 bases lay outside the gene matches. The CDR3 spells CASSQGQGDSYNSPLHF. CDR3 nucleotide sequence: TGTGCCAGCAGTCAGGGACAGGGTGACTCCTATAATTCACCCCTCCACTTT.

The V gene is TRBV7-8, the J gene TRBJ1-2; a weak D match, TRBD1 (6 bases). The ends were cut back, 4 bases at V and 5 bases at J, with 8 bases in the middle. In germline, CDR1 is SGHVS, CDR2 FQNEAQ. CDR3 size: 12 residues. The CDR3 region is CASSYRDYGYTF. The CDR3 bases are TGTGCCAGCAGCTACAGGGATTATGGCTACACCTTC.

The CDR3 spells CASSPLGAGSTDTQYF. The CDR3 nucleotides read TGTGCCAGCAGCCCTCTTGGGGCGGGAAGCACAGATACGCAGTATTTT. The chain carries TRBV7-6 and TRBJ2-3; possibly TRBD2 for D (6 bases). V was cut by 5 bases and J by 0 bases, with 15 bases left in between. The CDR3 is 16 amino acids. Germline assignment: CDR1 SGHVS and CDR2 FNYEAQ.

This chain uses TRBV7-9 with TRBJ2-7; a weak D match, TRBD1 (6 bases). Germline assignment: CDR1 SEHNR and CDR2 FQNEAQ (reference sequence). CDR3 length: 14 amino acids. Trimming took off 0 bases at V and 2 bases at J, with 8 bases between the two ends. The CDR3 coding sequence is TGTGCCAGCAGCTTAGCCGGACAGCCCTACGAGCAGTACTTC. It encodes CASSLAGQPYEQYF.

The rearrangement uses TRBV27 and TRBJ1-1; D is undetermined. CDR1 and CDR2 (germline): MNHEY, SMNVEV (reference sequence). V lost 4 bases, J lost 4 bases, and 10 bases lay in between. The CDR3 is 13 amino acids. The CDR3 protein is CASSYAGSTEAFF. CDR3 DNA: TGTGCCAGCAGTTACGCGGGGAGCACTGAAGCTTTCTTT.

The chain combines TRBV5-1 with TRBJ2-1, with no clear D. Germline assignment: CDR1 SGHRS and CDR2 YFSETQ. The CDR3 sequence is 13 residues long. The germline V and J ends were trimmed by 5 bases and 1 base, with 7 bases remaining between them. This CDR3 reads CASRKESYNEQFF. CDR3 sequence (DNA): TGCGCCAGCAGGAAAGAATCCTACAATGAGCAGTTCTTC. The full variable domain, completed using reference TRBV5-1 and TRBJ2-1, is KAGVTQTPRYLIKTRGQQVTLSCSPISGHRSVSWYQQTPGQGLQFLFEYFSETQRNKGNFPGRFSGRQFSNSRSEMNVSTLELGDSALYLCASRKESYNEQFFGPGTRLTVL.

The rearrangement joins TRBV7-3 to TRBJ2-5, with 7 bases aligning to TRBD2. CDR3 size: 14 residues. Trimming took 5 bases from V and 5 from J; bases not matched to a gene: 8. Looked up from germline, CDR1 is SGHTA and CDR2 is FQGTGA. CDR3 region: CASSQGTNGETQYF. For the CDR3, the DNA is TGTGCCAGCAGCCAAGGGACTAATGGGGAGACCCAGTACTTC.

V is TRBV27 and J is TRBJ2-3; D is possibly TRBD1 or TRBD2 (6 bases each). Trimming cost V 7 bases and J 4 bases, with 15 bases left between them. The CDR3 runs 14 residues. The germline gives CDR1 MNHEY, CDR2 SMNVEV (reference sequence). The CDR3 nucleotides are TGTGCCAGCACCTCGCCGGGGGCGGCAGATACGCAGTATTTT. Protein sequence: CASTSPGAADTQYF.

The chain employs TRBV20-1 and TRBJ1-1, with D unclear. The V and J ends lost 0 bases and 4 bases respectively, with 3 bases between them. The CDR3 covers 11 residues. The germline gives CDR1 DFQATT, CDR2 SNEGSKA (reference sequence). CDR3 nucleotide sequence: TGCAGTGCTAGAGATGGCACTGAAGCTTTCTTT. As protein: CSARDGTEAFF.

The V gene is TRBV19, the J gene TRBJ2-2, with 9 bases identical to TRBD1. CDR3 length: 16 amino acids. CDR1 is LNHDA, CDR2 SQIVND, per germline (reference sequence). V lost 7 bases to trimming and J lost 2 bases; unmatched junction nucleotides: 8. The CDR3 DNA follows: TGTGCCAGTACCCCTGGGGGACAGGGAAACACCGGGGAGCTGTTTTTT. Amino acids: CASTPGGQGNTGELFF.

The J gene is TRBJ2-3, the V gene TRBV28; perhaps TRBD2 as D (7 bases). Germline loops: CDR1 MDHEN, CDR2 SYDVKM. CDR3 size: 16 residues. Trimming stripped 5 bases from V and 0 bases from J, with 15 bases between. The chain's CDR3 is CASSPNGGLSTDTQYF. In DNA form, the CDR3 reads TGTGCCAGCAGTCCAAACGGGGGGCTTAGCACAGATACGCAGTATTTT.

The chain uses TRBV9 and TRBJ2-3; 11 nucleotides align to TRBD2. From germline, CDR1 is SGDLS and CDR2 YYNGEE. The ends lost 2 bases at V and 2 bases at J; junction bases unmatched: 4. This CDR3 has 16 residues. CDR3 sequence reads: CASSVGLAAYTDTQYF. CDR3 nucleotide sequence: TGTGCCAGCAGCGTGGGACTAGCGGCGTACACAGATACGCAGTATTTT.

The chain recombines TRBV6-4 with TRBJ1-1; tentative D call: TRBD1 (6 bases). The CDR3 contains 15 residues. V shed 0 bases and J shed 4 bases, with 12 bases lying between them. Per germline, CDR1 MRHNA and CDR2 SNTAGT. The chain's CDR3 is CASSDSSSGATEAFF. The CDR3 DNA follows: TGTGCCAGCAGTGACTCATCCTCAGGGGCCACTGAAGCTTTCTTT.

Concerning this clone itself: Its ends do not fully match the called genes, so a read error is possible. The rearrangement uses TRBV7-7 and TRBJ1-1, with D hard to call. The CDR3 loop spans 13 amino acids. Per germline, CDR1 SSHAT and CDR2 FNYEAQ (reference sequence). The DNA of the CDR3 is TGTGCTAGCAGCGTGAAGGAAAACACTGAAGCTTTCTTT. Protein product: CASSVKENTEAFF.

The J gene is TRBJ1-2, the V gene TRBV19; 7 nucleotides align to TRBD1. Germline CDR1 is LNHDA and CDR2 is SQIVND (reference sequence). The CDR3 spans 14 residues. J gave up 14 bases and V 5 bases, and 17 bases lay outside the gene matches. The CDR3 sequence is CASSPNDRAIEKTF. DNA for the CDR3: TGTGCCAGTAGTCCCAATGACAGGGCAATTGAAAAAACCTTC.

The chain uses TRBV19 and TRBJ1-2, with TRBD1 matching 8 bases. The CDR3 extends over 15 amino acids. Germline values: CDR1 LNHDA, CDR2 SQIVND (reference sequence). J lost 4 bases, V lost 3 bases, and 7 bases had no gene match. This CDR3 reads CASSIQTGVFYGYTF. CDR3 in DNA: TGTGCCAGTAGTATCCAGACAGGGGTCTTCTATGGCTACACCTTC.

V gene TRBV4-2 combines with J gene TRBJ1-5, with D unclear. The V and J ends lost 0 bases and 4 bases respectively, with 7 bases between them. The CDR3 consists of 14 residues. Germline CDR1 and CDR2: LGHNA and YNFKEQ. CDR3 in DNA: TGTGCCAGCAGCCAAGAGTTAGCGAATCAGCCCCAGCATTTT. As protein: CASSQELANQPQHF.

In DNA, the CDR3 is TGTGCCAGCAGCTTGCGGGGAGGCGAGCAGTTCTTC. Translated: CASSLRGGEQFF. The chain carries TRBV7-9 and TRBJ2-1; weak D call: TRBD2 (6 bases). Trimming removed 3 bases from V and 10 bases from J, with 10 bases in between. This CDR3 contains 12 residues. From germline, CDR1 is SEHNR and CDR2 FQNEAQ (reference sequence).

This chain joins TRBV7-2 and TRBJ1-4, with TRBD1 as a possible D gene (6 bases). V lost 5 bases and J lost 7, with 17 bases in between. The CDR3 loop spans 15 amino acids. Germline CDR1 and CDR2: SGHTA and FQGNSA. CDR3 protein: CASSTGQRLGEKLFF. The CDR3 DNA sequence: TGTGCCAGCAGCACCGGACAGCGATTGGGTGAAAAACTGTTTTTT.

The chain carries TRBV5-8 and TRBJ1-2, with D perhaps TRBD1 (5 bases). The V end was cut by 3 bases, the J end by 2 bases, with 14 bases between. The germline gives CDR1 SGHTS, CDR2 YDEGEE. This CDR3 is 15 amino acids long. CDR3: CASSWGRGVNYGYTF. In DNA, the CDR3 is TGTGCCAGCAGCTGGGGGAGGGGCGTGAACTATGGCTACACCTTC.

This chain links TRBV9 with TRBJ2-5; 8 bases are a match to TRBD2. V was pared by 0 bases and J by 5 bases, with 12 bases of the junction left unmatched. The CDR3 is 17 amino acids. Germline V gene lookup returns CDR1 SGDLS and CDR2 YYNGEE. DNA for the CDR3: TGTGCCAGCAGCGTAGACCTCGGGGGGGGGCTTTATGAGACCCAGTACTTC. Its translation is CASSVDLGGGLYETQYF.

The V call is TRBV7-9, the J call TRBJ1-2; unclear D gene. Germline CDR1 and CDR2: SEHNR and FQNEAQ (reference sequence). V lost 7 bases, J lost 0 bases, and 18 bases lay in between. The length of the CDR3 is 16 residues. CDR3 coding DNA: TGTGCCAGCACCCTTAATACCGGGAATGCTAACTATGGCTACACCTTC. Encoded protein: CASTLNTGNANYGYTF.

The chain is built from TRBV7-9 and TRBJ2-5; a weak D match, TRBD1 (5 bases). The CDR3 sequence is 15 residues long. The V end was cut by 4 bases, the J end by 1 base, with 13 bases between. Germline CDR1 SEHNR, CDR2 FQNEAQ (reference sequence). The CDR3 sequence: CASSSPGALQETQYF. The CDR3 DNA reads as TGTGCCAGCAGCTCCCCTGGGGCACTCCAAGAGACCCAGTACTTC.

The rearrangement uses TRBV4-2 and TRBJ2-3; D perhaps matches TRBD1 (5 bases). V was trimmed by 6 bases and J by 1 base, leaving 14 bases between them. The CDR3 contains 15 residues. CDR1 is LGHNA, CDR2 YNFKEQ, per germline. As DNA, the CDR3 is TGTGCCAGCAGACGACAGCCCTTAGGCACAGATACGCAGTATTTT. Its translation: CASRRQPLGTDTQYF.

This clone occurred once. The chain recombines TRBV19 with TRBJ1-1; 9 nucleotides match TRBD1. The CDR3 has 14 residues. Looked up from germline, CDR1 is LNHDA and CDR2 is SQIVND (reference sequence). After removal of 4 bases from V and 0 bases from J, the junction contained 0 bases not matched to a gene. The DNA of the CDR3 is TGTGCCAGTAGTAGACAGGGGGTGAACACTGAAGCTTTCTTT. This encodes CASSRQGVNTEAFF.

The chain joins TRBV19 to TRBJ2-2; D gene unclear. CDR1 and CDR2 from the germline V gene are LNHDA and SQIVND (reference sequence). The CDR3 consists of 14 residues. The germline V and J ends were trimmed by 0 bases and 6 bases, with 8 bases remaining between them. CDR3 bases: TGTGCCAGTAGTATAGACCCAGCCTCCGGGGAGCTGTTTTTT. It encodes CASSIDPASGELFF.